This entry lists 31 T cell receptor beta chains sequenced from one sample in a study of blood T cell repertoires in COVID-19. Clones were sequenced by immunoSEQ multiplex PCR, and TCRdb holds only the in-frame ones, with some missing. The repertoire holds more than 300,000 clones, with roughly 90% as singletons. The sample comprised PBMCs or T cells enriched from blood (not recorded which). Receptors were obtained from a woman in her twenties or thirties who had recovered from COVID-19.

As regards this clone: The same CDR3 arises from other DNA sequences in this sample as well. The chain has TRBV28 and TRBJ1-5; D might be TRBD1 (5 bases). The CDR3 runs 13 residues. V was pared by 7 bases and J by 0 bases, with 7 bases between. Germline lookup yields CDR1 MDHEN and CDR2 SYDVKM. DNA for the CDR3: TGTGCCAGCACCAGGGATAGCAATCAGCCCCAGCATTTT. Translated: CASTRDSNQPQHF.

CDR3 sequence reads: CATRTSGGDEQYF. CDR3 bases: TGTGCCACCCGGACTAGCGGGGGAGACGAGCAGTACTTC. This chain links TRBV10-3 with TRBJ2-7; TRBD2 aligns across 13 bases. Germline assignment: CDR1 ENHRY and CDR2 SYGVKD. The CDR3 has 13 amino acids. Trimming at V came to 10 bases and at J to 5 bases, leaving 5 bases not matched to a gene.

This rearrangement joins TRBV11-3 to TRBJ1-2; a weak D match, TRBD1 (6 bases). The CDR3 length is 14 residues. V was shortened by 0 bases and J by 7 bases, with 12 bases between the two germline ends. Germline CDR1 is SGHNT and CDR2 is YENEEA. This CDR3 is CASSLEGAVGGYTF. CDR3 bases: TGTGCCAGCAGCTTAGAGGGGGCAGTTGGTGGCTACACCTTC.

As regards this clone: Other nucleotide sequences in the sample specify the same CDR3. This chain joins TRBV2 and TRBJ1-1; tentative D call: TRBD1 (5 bases). Germline V lookup: CDR1 SNHLY, CDR2 FYNNEI. The CDR3 consists of 13 residues. Between the trimmed V and J ends, which lost 6 bases and 1 base, there was a span of 9 bases. The CDR3, as DNA: TGTGCCAGCAGCGCGCAGGGGAACACTGAAGCTTTCTTT. Amino acid sequence: CASSAQGNTEAFF.

In this sample, this clone turned up a few times. The V call is TRBV5-1, the J call TRBJ1-1; 7 bases fit TRBD1. Germline CDR1 is SGHRS and CDR2 is YFSETQ. V shed 4 bases, J shed 4 bases, and the junction held 4 bases outside the gene matches. The CDR3 is 13 residues long. CDR3 DNA: TGCGCCAGCAGCCCCTCAGGGGGCACTGAAGCTTTCTTT. As protein: CASSPSGGTEAFF.

The V gene is TRBV18, the J gene TRBJ2-7; D is possibly TRBD1 (6 bases). Trimming shortened V by 1 base and J by 3 bases, and 7 bases separated the two germline ends. The CDR3 is 13 residues long. Germline CDR1 is KGHSH and CDR2 is LQKENI. The CDR3 sequence: CASSPRDIYEQYF. The CDR3 DNA reads as TGTGCCAGCTCACCACGGGACATCTACGAGCAGTACTTC.

The chain carries TRBV29-1 and TRBJ2-5; D remains ambiguous. The CDR3 runs to 12 residues. V dropped 2 bases and J dropped 9 bases, with 13 bases sitting between them. CDR1 SQVTM and CDR2 ANQGSEA come from the germline V gene. The CDR3: CSVELTLIAQYF. In nucleotides, the CDR3 is TGCAGCGTTGAACTAACCCTCATCGCCCAGTACTTC.

The chain links TRBV28 to TRBJ1-4; D may be TRBD1 (6 bases). V was trimmed by 2 bases and J by 0 bases, leaving 13 bases between them. CDR1 and CDR2 (germline): MDHEN, SYDVKM. This CDR3 is built from 17 residues. The CDR3 DNA reads as TGTGCCAGCAGTTTAACTCGACAGGACCCAACTAATGAAAAACTGTTTTTT. This sequence encodes CASSLTRQDPTNEKLFF.

The J gene is TRBJ2-1, the V gene TRBV28; perhaps TRBD2 as D (5 bases). This CDR3 is built from 14 residues. Between the trimmed V and J ends, which lost 5 bases and 0 bases, there was a span of 8 bases. Germline values: CDR1 MDHEN, CDR2 SYDVKM. The CDR3: CASSSGDSYNEQFF. The CDR3 coding sequence is TGTGCCAGCAGTAGCGGTGACTCCTACAATGAGCAGTTCTTC.

The chain recombines TRBV9 with TRBJ1-3, with 9 positions matching TRBD1. The length of the CDR3 is 16 residues. V lost 1 base and J lost 3; bases outside the gene matches: 5. The germline CDR1 and CDR2 sequences are SGDLS and YYNGEE. CDR3 loop: CASSVTGTGFGNTIYF. CDR3 DNA: TGTGCCAGCAGCGTAACCGGGACAGGGTTTGGAAACACCATATATTTT.

This clone has just one count. The chain recombines TRBV14 with TRBJ2-3, with a possible D match to TRBD2 (7 bases). Germline V gene data show CDR1 as SGHDN and CDR2 as FVKESK. Trimming left V 4 bases short and J 2 bases short, with 13 bases between. The CDR3 extends over 15 amino acids. The CDR3 DNA reads as TGTGCCAGCAGCCTCCTGGGGGGGCCCACAGATACGCAGTATTTT. Translating gives CASSLLGGPTDTQYF.

V is TRBV4-1 and J is TRBJ2-7; TRBD2 is a possible D gene (5 bases). This CDR3 region has 16 residues. V was trimmed by 1 base and J by 7 bases, leaving 20 bases between them. The germline gives CDR1 MGHRA, CDR2 YSYEKL. The CDR3 sequence is CASSQGWELSVTEQYF. The CDR3, as DNA: TGCGCCAGCAGCCAAGGTTGGGAGTTATCGGTGACAGAGCAGTACTTC.

The chain employs TRBV6-5 and TRBJ2-7; 9 bases line up with TRBD2. Per the germline V gene, CDR1 is MNHEY and CDR2 is SVGAGI. The CDR3 length is 15 residues. J was trimmed by 4 bases and V by 2 bases; bases with no gene match: 6. The CDR3 DNA follows: TGTGCCAGCAGTTACGCCGCGGGAGGGTGGTACGAGCAGTACTTC. It yields the protein CASSYAAGGWYEQYF.

This clone was observed once. The J gene is TRBJ2-5, the V gene TRBV20-1; possibly TRBD1 for D (5 bases). Germline CDR1 DFQATT, CDR2 SNEGSKA (reference sequence). The CDR3 has 11 residues. Trimming cost V 5 bases and J 7 bases, with 11 bases left between them. Here the CDR3 DNA reads TGCAGTGCTGGACAAGTTAGGACCCAGTACTTC. Translation gives CSAGQVRTQYF.

The chain joins TRBV7-2 to TRBJ1-2; D call uncertain. The CDR3 contains 15 residues. Germline V gene sequence: CDR1 SGHTA, CDR2 FQGNSA. V was cut by 0 bases and J by 0 bases, with 8 bases left in between. CDR3 DNA: TGTGCCAGCAGCTTAGCGCGCATAACTAACTATGGCTACACCTTC. Protein product: CASSLARITNYGYTF.

The chain couples TRBV27 to TRBJ2-7; D perhaps matches TRBD2 (6 bases). Germline CDR1 reads MNHEY; CDR2 reads SMNVEV (reference sequence). The CDR3 is 14 residues long. The V and J ends lost 2 bases and 2 bases respectively, with 10 bases between them. The CDR3 region has the DNA TGTGCCAGCAGTTTAGGCGGGGCTACCTACGAGCAGTACTTC. As protein: CASSLGGATYEQYF.

The V call is TRBV2, the J call TRBJ1-2; the D gene is possibly TRBD1 (5 bases). Between the trimmed V and J ends, which lost 5 bases and 6 bases, there was a span of 10 bases. The CDR3 spans 12 residues. Germline V gives CDR1 SNHLY, CDR2 FYNNEI. The CDR3 nucleotides read TGTGCCAGCAGTTATACAGGACATGGCTACACCTTC. It is translated as CASSYTGHGYTF.

CDR3 sequence: CASSLGSTGAWGNQPQHF. The DNA for the CDR3 is TGTGCCAGCAGCTTAGGAAGTACAGGGGCGTGGGGCAATCAGCCCCAGCATTTT. The chain is built from TRBV7-9 and TRBJ1-5; 7 bases line up with TRBD1. The CDR3 is made up of 18 amino acids. The trim removed 1 base at V and 2 bases at J, leaving 11 bases unmatched. Germline CDR1 and CDR2: SEHNR and FQNEAQ (reference sequence).

In its sample, this clone was seen once. This chain joins TRBV6-5 and TRBJ2-2; 10 nucleotides align to TRBD1. The CDR3 runs to 15 residues. Germline CDR1 reads MNHEY; CDR2 reads SVGAGI. J was trimmed by 5 bases and V by 6 bases; bases with no gene match: 6. In DNA, the CDR3 is TGTGCCAGCAGGATGGGGACAGGGGTGACCGGGGAGCTGTTTTTT. Its translation is CASRMGTGVTGELFF.

The chain recombines TRBV7-8 with TRBJ2-2; unclear D gene. The CDR3 is made up of 14 amino acids. The V end was cut by 2 bases, the J end by 3 bases, with 7 bases between. CDR1 SGHVS and CDR2 FQNEAQ come from the germline V gene. The CDR3 DNA reads as TGTGCCAGCAGCTTACGAGCCTACACCGGGGAGCTGTTTTTT. Translated: CASSLRAYTGELFF.

The V and J genes are TRBV28 and TRBJ2-4; tentatively, D is TRBD2 (5 bases). The length of the CDR3 is 18 residues. V was pared by 5 bases and J by 3 bases, with 23 bases between. Germline V gives CDR1 MDHEN, CDR2 SYDVKM. The CDR3 DNA reads TGTGCCAGCAGTCCTAACCCCCGACCGGGAATCAGCAAAAACATTCAGTACTTC. Its protein is CASSPNPRPGISKNIQYF.

V gene TRBV28 combines with J gene TRBJ2-1; perhaps TRBD1 as D (5 bases). The germline CDR1 and CDR2 sequences are MDHEN and SYDVKM. With 2 bases removed from V and 1 base from J, the gap between germline ends came to 9 bases. The CDR3 loop spans 15 amino acids. The CDR3 loop reads CASSLVSGSYNEQFF. The CDR3 bases are TGTGCCAGCAGTTTAGTATCAGGGTCCTACAATGAGCAGTTCTTC.

V is TRBV4-2 and J is TRBJ2-5; 10 bases fit TRBD2. CDR3 length: 13 residues. V lost 3 bases and J lost 5; bases outside the gene matches: 0. Germline V gives CDR1 LGHNA, CDR2 YNFKEQ. In nucleotides, the CDR3 is TGTGCCAGCAGCCAGGGACTAGCGGAGACCCAGTACTTC. Protein: CASSQGLAETQYF.

This chain connects TRBV7-2 to TRBJ1-4; D remains ambiguous. The CDR3 length is 14 residues. V was clipped by 5 bases and J by 7 bases, with 14 bases between them. Germline lookup yields CDR1 SGHTA and CDR2 FQGNSA. The CDR3 region has the DNA TGTGCCAGCAGCGGAGCTTCGATGCGTGAAAAACTGTTTTTT. Protein sequence: CASSGASMREKLFF.

The J gene is TRBJ1-1, the V gene TRBV27, with a tentative D call TRBD1 (5 bases). The CDR3 sequence is 14 residues long. Germline V gene lookup returns CDR1 MNHEY and CDR2 SMNVEV (reference sequence). Trimming pared 5 bases from V and 5 bases from J, leaving 15 bases between. The CDR3 here is CASSPTGGLTEAFF. The CDR3 DNA is TGTGCCAGCAGTCCCACGGGGGGTTTGACTGAAGCTTTCTTT.

The chain uses TRBV30 and TRBJ1-1; D gene uncertain. The CDR3 totals 14 residues. The germline CDR1 and CDR2 sequences are GTSNPN and SVGIG (reference sequence). V gave up 2 bases and J gave up 0 bases, with 10 bases separating them. The CDR3 DNA follows: TGTGCCTGGAGTCCGGAGCGCATGAACACTGAAGCTTTCTTT. Translated, it gives CAWSPERMNTEAFF. Together with reference TRBV30 and TRBJ1-1, the CDR3 gives the full variable domain: SQTIHQWPATLVQPVGSPLSLECTVEGTSNPNLYWYRQAAGRGLQLLFYSVGIGQISSEVPQNLSASRPQDRQFILSSKKLLLSDSGFYLCAWSPERMNTEAFFGQGTRLTVV.

This clone appeared a few times. This chain connects TRBV9 to TRBJ2-3; 11 bases are a match to TRBD2. Germline V gives CDR1 SGDLS, CDR2 YYNGEE. V trimming: 4 bases; J trimming: 3 bases; junction bases outside the gene matches: 7. The CDR3 runs 16 residues. The CDR3 spells CASSPLAGGRTDTQYF. The CDR3 DNA follows: TGTGCCAGCAGCCCTCTAGCGGGAGGAAGGACAGATACGCAGTATTTT.

The chain employs TRBV2 and TRBJ2-5; D possibly corresponds to TRBD2 (7 bases). The CDR3 consists of 14 residues. V lost 6 bases, J lost 5 bases, and 16 bases lay in between. CDR1 SNHLY and CDR2 FYNNEI come from the germline V gene. CDR3 bases: TGTGCCAGCAGCGGCGTAGGGAGGGGGGAGACCCAGTACTTC. Amino acid sequence: CASSGVGRGETQYF.

The genes are TRBV7-9 and TRBJ2-5; D possibly corresponds to TRBD1 (5 bases). Germline V gene lookup returns CDR1 SEHNR and CDR2 FQNEAQ (reference sequence). V was pared by 5 bases and J by 1 base, with 11 bases between. The CDR3 covers 14 residues. The CDR3 loop is CASSERGFQETQYF. The CDR3 DNA is TGTGCCAGCAGCGAAAGGGGTTTCCAAGAGACCCAGTACTTC.

The V and J genes are TRBV7-3 and TRBJ2-7, with 7 bases lining up with TRBD1. The V and J ends lost 3 bases and 0 bases, in that order; junction bases with no gene match: 5. Germline CDR1 is SGHTA and CDR2 is FQGTGA. The CDR3 has 15 residues. CDR3 loop: CASSLGQLSSYEQYF. CDR3 nucleotides: TGTGCCAGCAGCTTGGGACAGTTAAGCTCCTACGAGCAGTACTTC.

This chain connects TRBV2 to TRBJ2-2; D may be TRBD2 (6 bases). Trimming took 7 bases from V and 1 from J, leaving 10 bases between them. There are 14 residues in the CDR3. Germline assignment: CDR1 SNHLY and CDR2 FYNNEI. This CDR3 reads CASTLGGNTGELFF. The CDR3 nucleotides read TGTGCCAGCACTCTCGGGGGGAACACCGGGGAGCTGTTTTTT.